This T cell receptor beta chain came from a study of shared clonotypes between healthy human individuals. Study results and limitations: Sorted-subset sequencing was shown by rarefaction to be incomplete despite large depth.

This clone was picked up a small number of times. The antigen remains unidentified. V lost 7 bases and J lost 6, with 16 bases in between. This CDR3 spans 14 amino acids. Terminally differentiated effector memory CD45RA+ cells were left out of the naive CD8 fraction, which was CD45RO-negative and positively selected for CCR7. Clones were read by immunoSEQ multiplex PCR, and TCRdb kept only the in-frame ones, dropping some. This sample has about 2.1 million clones, with about 92% found just once. The sequence was obtained from a man younger than 30 in good health. Some clones in this sample may be carry-over from other donors' samples. The V gene is TRBV23-1, the J gene TRBJ1-5; perhaps TRBD1 as D (6 bases). TRBV23-1 is an ORF, and what it does is uncertain. The sample taken for sequencing was naive CD8+ T cells from PBMCs. The CDR3 here is CASTYRTVCQPQHF. The CDR3 DNA reads TGCGCCAGCACTTATAGGACAGTTTGTCAGCCCCAGCATTTT.